This T cell receptor (beta chain) is from a study of Graves' ophthalmopathy and Graves' hyperthyroidism. CDR3 size: 14 residues. Between the trimmed V and J ends, which lost 2 bases and 3 bases, there was a span of 11 bases. The germline V gene encodes CDR1 DFQATT and CDR2 SNEGSKA (reference sequence). Physicians reached a diagnosis by relying on clinical symptoms, serum thyroxine, TRAb, thyroid ultrasound and orbital computed tomography. The PBMCs used were ones drawn from about 9.2 ml of fresh peripheral blood. RNA transcripts yielded amplified TCR beta CDR3 regions. HTBI primers were used in a first-round RT-PCR, which preceded a second-round multiplex PCR. TCRdb re-called the multiplex PCR reads with MiXCR, one entry per CDR3 protein. In the table there are some 380,000 distinct CDR3 sequences, 15% to 17% of which are singletons. Study results and caveats: Thyroid clonotypes that were expanded above 0.001 frequency mostly also appeared in blood.

As regards this clonotype: Its specificity is not known. It is likely a read error, because the conserved phenylalanine at the end of the CDR3 is missing.

The sample was peripheral blood. The source of this sequence is a woman between 18 and 30 years old with stable Graves' hyperthyroidism. V and J are TRBV20-1 and TRBJ1-5, with no clear D. CDR3 loop: CSARSGGSNQPQHV. DNA for the CDR3: TGCAGTGCTAGATCGGGTGGTTCCAATCAGCCCCAGCATGTT.